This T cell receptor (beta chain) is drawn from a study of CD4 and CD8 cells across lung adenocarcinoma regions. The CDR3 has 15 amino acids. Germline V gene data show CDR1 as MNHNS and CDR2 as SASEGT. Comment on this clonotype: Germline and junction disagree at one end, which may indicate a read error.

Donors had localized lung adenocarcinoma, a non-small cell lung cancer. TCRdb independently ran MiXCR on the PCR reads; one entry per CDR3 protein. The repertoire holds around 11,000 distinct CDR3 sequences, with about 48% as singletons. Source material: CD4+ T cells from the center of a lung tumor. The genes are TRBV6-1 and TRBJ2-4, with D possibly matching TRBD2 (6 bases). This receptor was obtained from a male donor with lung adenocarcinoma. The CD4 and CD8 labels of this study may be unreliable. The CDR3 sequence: CGSPAGLCAKDIQYF. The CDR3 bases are TGTGGCAGCCCCGCGGGGCTCTGTGCCAAAGACATTCAGTACTTT.